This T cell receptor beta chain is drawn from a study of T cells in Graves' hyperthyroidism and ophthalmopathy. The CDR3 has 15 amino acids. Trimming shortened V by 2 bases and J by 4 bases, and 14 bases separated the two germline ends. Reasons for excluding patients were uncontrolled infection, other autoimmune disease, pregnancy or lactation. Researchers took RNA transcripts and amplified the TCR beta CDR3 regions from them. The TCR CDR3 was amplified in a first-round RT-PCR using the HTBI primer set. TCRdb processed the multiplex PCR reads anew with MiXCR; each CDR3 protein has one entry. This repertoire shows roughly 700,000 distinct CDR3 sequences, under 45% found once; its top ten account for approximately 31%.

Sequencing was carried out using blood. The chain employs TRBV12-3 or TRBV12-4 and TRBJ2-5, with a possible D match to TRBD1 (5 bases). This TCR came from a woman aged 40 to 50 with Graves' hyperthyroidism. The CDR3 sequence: CASSLKDSVRETQYF. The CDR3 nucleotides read TGTGCCAGCAGTTTAAAAGACAGTGTACGAGAGACCCAGTACTTC.